These 17 T cell receptor beta chains share one sample of origin, sequenced in a study of radiotherapy plus CTLA-4 blockade in lung cancer. Some clones are missing from TCRdb's copy, which holds only in-frame ones; the method was immunoSEQ multiplex PCR. This table holds more than 90,000 clones, about 90% found once. This material consisted of peripheral blood, taken from a patient treated with radiotherapy plus ipilimumab. All receptors come from a human donor with non-small cell lung cancer that progressed on radiotherapy plus ipilimumab.

This clone was found a few times. This rearrangement joins TRBV19 to TRBJ2-7; D unresolved. V was trimmed by 8 bases and J by 7 bases, leaving 18 bases between them. The CDR3 length is 13 residues. The germline V gene has CDR1 LNHDA and CDR2 SQIVND (reference sequence). As DNA, the CDR3 is TGTGCCAGTTCCTCGGGCACTCCCGGGGAGCAGTACTTC. This translates into CASSSGTPGEQYF.

The J gene is TRBJ2-3, the V gene TRBV6-1, with D tentatively TRBD1 (6 bases). CDR3 length: 14 residues. Trimming took off 6 bases at V and 3 bases at J, with 13 bases between the two ends. The germline CDR1 and CDR2 sequences are MNHNS and SASEGT. The DNA of the CDR3 is TGTGCCAGCAGCAAAGGGGGTTTTACAGATACGCAGTATTTT. Translation gives CASSKGGFTDTQYF.

This clone was seen more than once but under ten times. The chain carries TRBV6-6 and TRBJ2-7, with 8 positions matching TRBD1. The CDR3 sequence is 13 residues long. The V and J ends lost 7 bases and 4 bases, in that order; junction bases with no gene match: 6. Germline CDR1 reads MNHNY; CDR2 reads SVGAGI (reference sequence). In DNA form, the CDR3 reads TGTGCCAGCATGCAGGGGGCGAGATACGAGCAGTACTTC. It translates to CASMQGARYEQYF.

V is TRBV2 and J is TRBJ2-2, with D possibly being TRBD1 (5 bases). The CDR3 is made up of 15 amino acids. CDR1 is SNHLY and CDR2 is FYNNEI in the germline V gene. V gave up 8 bases and J gave up 3 bases, with 16 bases separating them. The CDR3 bases are TGTGCCAGCCAGGGTTACCGTGCGGACACCGGGGAGCTGTTTTTT. Encoded protein: CASQGYRADTGELFF.

A single count supports this clone. The chain recombines TRBV5-1 with TRBJ1-1; maybe TRBD1 (6 bases). V lost 0 bases, J lost 6 bases, and 12 bases lay in between. The CDR3 runs 14 residues. Germline CDR1 and CDR2: SGHRS and YFSETQ. CDR3 residues: CASSLEAGTSEAFF. The CDR3 nucleotides read TGCGCCAGCAGCTTGGAGGCAGGGACATCTGAAGCTTTCTTT. Complete variable domain (other parts from reference TRBV5-1 and TRBJ1-1): KAGVTQTPRYLIKTRGQQVTLSCSPISGHRSVSWYQQTPGQGLQFLFEYFSETQRNKGNFPGRFSGRQFSNSRSEMNVSTLELGDSALYLCASSLEAGTSEAFFGQGTRLTVV.

This clone has just one count. The chain combines TRBV5-1 with TRBJ1-1, with TRBD1 matching 10 bases. The length of the CDR3 is 14 residues. CDR1 is SGHRS, CDR2 YFSETQ, per germline. V lost 3 bases, J lost 5 bases, and 4 bases stayed unmatched. The CDR3 loop reads CASSYGTGATEAFF. In DNA form, the CDR3 reads TGCGCCAGCAGCTACGGGACAGGGGCAACTGAAGCTTTCTTT. Combining the CDR3 with reference TRBV5-1 and TRBJ1-1 gives the whole variable domain KAGVTQTPRYLIKTRGQQVTLSCSPISGHRSVSWYQQTPGQGLQFLFEYFSETQRNKGNFPGRFSGRQFSNSRSEMNVSTLELGDSALYLCASSYGTGATEAFFGQGTRLTVV.

The V call is TRBV7-2, the J call TRBJ1-1; D perhaps matches TRBD1 (5 bases). Trimming pared 7 bases from V and 3 bases from J, leaving 18 bases between. The CDR3 sequence is 15 residues long. Per the germline V gene, CDR1 is SGHTA and CDR2 is FQGNSA. This CDR3 is CASKSLGLGDTEAFF. CDR3 DNA sequence: TGTGCCAGCAAGTCTCTAGGGCTGGGGGACACTGAAGCTTTCTTT.

This chain connects TRBV27 to TRBJ2-1; TRBD2 might be the D (6 bases). CDR3 size: 15 residues. Germline V gene data show CDR1 as MNHEY and CDR2 as SMNVEV (reference sequence). V gave up 6 bases and J gave up 9 bases, with 21 bases separating them. CDR3 loop: CASSNPGGPGLEQFF. CDR3 DNA: TGTGCCAGCAGCAACCCCGGAGGCCCGGGACTTGAGCAGTTCTTC.

The V call is TRBV6-1, the J call TRBJ1-4; a possible D gene is TRBD1 (5 bases). Looked up from germline, CDR1 is MNHNS and CDR2 is SASEGT. Trimming stripped 4 bases from V and 7 bases from J, with 13 bases between. The CDR3 is made up of 14 amino acids. CDR3 protein: CASSAPGGGEKLFF. Here the CDR3 DNA reads TGTGCCAGCAGTGCCCCGGGGGGGGGTGAAAAACTGTTTTTT.

V is TRBV2 and J is TRBJ1-1; no clear D gene. This CDR3 has 11 residues. Germline V gene data show CDR1 as SNHLY and CDR2 as FYNNEI. V shed 7 bases and J shed 0 bases, with 3 bases lying between them. As DNA, the CDR3 is TGTGCCAGCATGGTGAACACTGAAGCTTTCTTT. It encodes CASMVNTEAFF.

J is TRBJ1-5 and V is TRBV6-5, with no clear D. V gave up 8 bases and J gave up 5 bases, with 13 bases separating them. CDR1 and CDR2 from the germline V gene are MNHEY and SVGAGI. This CDR3 contains 13 residues. The CDR3 DNA reads as TGTGCCAGCGGGTTGCGCCAGCATCAGCCCCAGCATTTT. It translates to CASGLRQHQPQHF.

This rearrangement joins TRBV18 to TRBJ2-5; 7 nucleotides line up with TRBD2. From germline, CDR1 is KGHSH and CDR2 LQKENI. The CDR3 extends over 14 amino acids. V lost 4 bases to trimming and J lost 5 bases; unmatched junction nucleotides: 7. For the CDR3, the DNA is TGTGCCAGCTCACTGAAGAGGGGAGGGGAGACCCAGTACTTC. As protein: CASSLKRGGETQYF. The full variable domain, rest sourced from reference TRBV18 and TRBJ2-5, is NAGVMQNPRHLVRRRGQEARLRCSPMKGHSHVYWYRQLPEEGLKFMVYLQKENIIDESGMPKERFSAEFPKEGPSILRIQQVVRGDSAAYFCASSLKRGGETQYFGPGTRLLVL.

The chain recombines TRBV27 with TRBJ2-7, with D unclear. CDR3 length equals 13 residues. Looked up from germline, CDR1 is MNHEY and CDR2 is SMNVEV (reference sequence). Trimming stripped 8 bases from V and 4 bases from J, with 15 bases between. The DNA for the CDR3 is TGTGCCAGCTGCCCGTCGGGTGCGTACGAGCAGTACTTC. It specifies CASCPSGAYEQYF.

The chain carries TRBV18 and TRBJ1-2, with 10 bases that match TRBD1. Germline CDR1 reads KGHSH; CDR2 reads LQKENI. Losses at the gene ends were 0 bases for V and 3 bases for J; bases not matched to a gene: 1. The CDR3 contains 15 residues. The CDR3, as DNA: TGTGCCAGCTCACCACCGGACAGGGGGGACTATGGCTACACCTTC. This translates into CASSPPDRGDYGYTF.

To note about this clone: An end of the junction differs from the germline gene, which may be a read error. DNA of the CDR3: TGTGCCAGCAGACCCCAGGGCGAAACGCCGTATTTT. Amino acid sequence: CASRPQGETPYF. This rearrangement joins TRBV6-5 to TRBJ2-3, with TRBD1 as a possible D gene (5 bases). This CDR3 is 12 amino acids long. Germline-derived CDR1 and CDR2 are MNHEY and SVGAGI.

V gene TRBV7-6 combines with J gene TRBJ2-1, with D unclear. The germline V gene encodes CDR1 SGHVS and CDR2 FNYEAQ. Trimming cost V 1 base and J 0 bases, with 7 bases left between them. The CDR3 extends over 15 amino acids. The CDR3 nucleotides are TGTGCCAGCAGCTTAGATGGCAGCTCCTACAATGAGCAGTTCTTC. Translating gives CASSLDGSSYNEQFF.

The J gene is TRBJ1-5, the V gene TRBV27; D remains ambiguous. Germline V gene lookup returns CDR1 MNHEY and CDR2 SMNVEV (reference sequence). This CDR3 spans 13 amino acids. The germline V and J ends were trimmed by 6 bases and 6 bases, with 12 bases remaining between them. The CDR3 bases are TGTGCCAGCAGGTCTGCCGGAGGTCAGCCCCAGCATTTT. This codes for CASRSAGGQPQHF.